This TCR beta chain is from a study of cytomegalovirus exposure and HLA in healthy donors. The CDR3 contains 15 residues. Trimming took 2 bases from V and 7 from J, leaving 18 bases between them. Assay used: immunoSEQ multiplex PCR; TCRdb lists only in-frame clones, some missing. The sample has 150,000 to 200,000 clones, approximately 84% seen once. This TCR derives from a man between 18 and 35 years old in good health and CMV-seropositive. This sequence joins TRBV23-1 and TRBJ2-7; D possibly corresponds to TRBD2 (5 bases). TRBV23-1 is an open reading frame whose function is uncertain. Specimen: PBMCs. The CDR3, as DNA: TGCGCCAGCAGTCAAGAGGCTTGGTCTACGGGAGAGCAGTACTTC. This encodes CASSQEAWSTGEQYF.